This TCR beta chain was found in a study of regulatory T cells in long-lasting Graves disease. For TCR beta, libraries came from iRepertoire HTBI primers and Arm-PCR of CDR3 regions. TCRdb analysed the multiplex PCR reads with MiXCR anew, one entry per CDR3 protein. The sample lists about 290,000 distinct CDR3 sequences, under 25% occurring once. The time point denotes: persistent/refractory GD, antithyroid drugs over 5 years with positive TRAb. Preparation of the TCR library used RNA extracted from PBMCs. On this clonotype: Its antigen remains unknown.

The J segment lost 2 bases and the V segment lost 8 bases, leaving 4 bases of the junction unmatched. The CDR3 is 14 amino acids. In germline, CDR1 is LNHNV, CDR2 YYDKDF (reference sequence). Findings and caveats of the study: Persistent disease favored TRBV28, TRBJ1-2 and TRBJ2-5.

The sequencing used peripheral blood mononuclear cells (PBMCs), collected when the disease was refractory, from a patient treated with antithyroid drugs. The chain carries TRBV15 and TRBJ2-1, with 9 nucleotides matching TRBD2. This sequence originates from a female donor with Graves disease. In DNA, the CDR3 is TGTGCCACCTCGACTAGCGGACCCTACAATGAGCAGTTCTTC. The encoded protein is CATSTSGPYNEQFF.